A selection of T cell receptor beta chains follows, all from one sample in a study of T cell responses to AZD1222 COVID-19 vaccine. Sequencing was performed with immunoSEQ multiplex PCR; in TCRdb, only in-frame clones are kept and a portion is missing. The data contain around 100,000 clones, 88% of them seen just once; the ten biggest clones take up over 7.5%. The input for sequencing was peripheral blood, taken on day 0 of AZD1222 vaccination. These receptors were collected from an adult in good health. The CDR3 runs from the conserved cysteine through the conserved F or W. D genes are given only for firm matches. Expanded clones get a size class; other rows say once, few or many, or leave the size out.

cdr3_nt	cdr3_aa	v_call	j_call	clone_size	d_call
TGTGCCAGCAGTGAATCTGGGTCCGAGCAGTACTTC	CASSESGSEQYF	TRBV25-1	TRBJ2-7	-	-
TGCGCCAGCAGCCAAGATCGAAATTCCTTACCTAGGGGGGCTTTCTTT	CASSQDRNSLPRGAFF	TRBV4-1	TRBJ1-1	-	-
TGCGCCAGCAGCTTGGGGTCGGTAGAGCAGTACTTC	CASSLGSVEQYF	TRBV5-1	TRBJ2-7	-	-
TGTGCCAGCAGCTTAACAGGGGGCAGCTCACCCCTCCACTTT	CASSLTGGSSPLHF	TRBV11-2	TRBJ1-6	-	TRBD1
TGTGCCAGTAGTTGGCTTAGCGGGGCCACAGATACGCAGTATTTT	CASSWLSGATDTQYF	TRBV19	TRBJ2-3	-	TRBD2
TGTGCCAGCAGTTTAAGGTCTACGGCAGATAACTATGGCTACACCTTC	CASSLRSTADNYGYTF	TRBV27	TRBJ1-2	once	-
TGTGCCAGCAGTCCAATAGCGGGAGACGAGCAGTACTTC	CASSPIAGDEQYF	TRBV27	TRBJ2-7	-	TRBD2
TGTGCAAGTCGCTTAGCAAGGGACAGACGGGTTACCGGGGAGCTGTTTTTT	CASRLARDRRVTGELFF	TRBV12-2	TRBJ2-2	-	-
TGTGCCAGCCTCCCCCACGGGAACACTGAAGCTTTCTTT	CASLPHGNTEAFF	TRBV25-1	TRBJ1-1	-	-
TGTGCCAGTAGTACGGAAGGTAGGGGTGAGCAGTTCTTC	CASSTEGRGEQFF	TRBV19	TRBJ2-1	once	-
TGCAGTGCTAGACGGGCTGAGGGAGCTTTCTTT	CSARRAEGAFF	TRBV20-1	TRBJ1-1	-	-
TGTGCCAGCAGCTTAGCGAGGGGAAGCTCCTACAATGAGCAGTTCTTC	CASSLARGSSYNEQFF	TRBV7-9	TRBJ2-1	-	-
TGTGCCAGCAGCCGGACTGCAACTAATGAAAAACTGTTTTTT	CASSRTATNEKLFF	TRBV6-5	TRBJ1-4	-	-
TGTGCCAGCAGCTTAGGAGGGGTAACTGAAGCTTTCTTT	CASSLGGVTEAFF	TRBV11-3	TRBJ1-1	-	-
TGTGCCACCTCGCCGGGGCGCGGATCAGATACGCAGTATTTT	CATSPGRGSDTQYF	TRBV7-3	TRBJ2-3	-	-
TGTGCCAGCAGTTCACTCCTCGGGGGGACCGGGGGCCCCGAGCGGCGAGGGTACGAGCAGTACTTC	CASSSLLGGTGGPERRGYEQYF	TRBV28	TRBJ2-7	-	-
TGTGCCAGCAGATTTGGTCGAGGCGAGCAGTACTTC	CASRFGRGEQYF	TRBV2	TRBJ2-7	once	-
TGTGCCAGCTCACCCTCTATGAATGAAAAACTGTTTTTT	CASSPSMNEKLFF	TRBV18	TRBJ1-4	-	-
TGCGCCAGCAGTGAGAGGACAGGGTTAGGCGAGCAGTACTTC	CASSERTGLGEQYF	TRBV10-1	TRBJ2-7	-	TRBD1
TGTGCCAGCAGCTTGAACTACTGGACAGGGGTAAGAGGGACTGAAGCTTTCTTT	CASSLNYWTGVRGTEAFF	TRBV5-8	TRBJ1-1	-	TRBD1
TGTGCCAGCAGCCAGACAGGGGGCGAGAGTCAGCCCCAGCATTTT	CASSQTGGESQPQHF	TRBV4-2	TRBJ1-5	-	TRBD1
TGTGCCAGCAGTTACTCGAGTGAGACCCAGTACTTC	CASSYSSETQYF	TRBV6-5	TRBJ2-5	-	-
TGTGCCAGCAGTTTAACTCGACAGGGGGCGCGCCAGTATTTT	CASSLTRQGARQYF	TRBV28	TRBJ2-3	-	TRBD1
TGTGCCAGCAGTTCGGGCCCGGATGAGCAGTTCTTC	CASSSGPDEQFF	TRBV28	TRBJ2-1	-	-